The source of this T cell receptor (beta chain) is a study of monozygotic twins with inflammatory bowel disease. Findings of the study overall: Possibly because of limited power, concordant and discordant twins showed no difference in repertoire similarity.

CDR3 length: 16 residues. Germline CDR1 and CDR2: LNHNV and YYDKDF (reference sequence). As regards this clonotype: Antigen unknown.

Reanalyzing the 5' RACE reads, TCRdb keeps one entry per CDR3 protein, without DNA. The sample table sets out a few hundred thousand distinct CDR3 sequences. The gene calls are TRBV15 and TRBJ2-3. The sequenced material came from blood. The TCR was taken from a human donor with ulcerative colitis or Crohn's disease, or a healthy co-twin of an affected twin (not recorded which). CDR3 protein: CATSRVQGASTDTQYF.